The present TCR beta chain was sequenced within a study of spatial heterogeneity in lung cancer. Study context: Across the raw uncorrected reads, a unique TCR and UMI combination was observed, on average, more than ten times.

TCRdb re-called the 5' RACE reads through MiXCR, storing one row per CDR3 protein. The sample carries fewer than 55,000 distinct CDR3 sequences, about 7.4% recorded once. This sample's time point: sample taken at primary tumor resection. Whole RNA from tumor, nontumor lung or frozen PBMC was sequenced unsorted. Source: PBMCs, taken at surgery. The source is a female donor with early-stage non-small cell lung cancer.

Here the CDR3 reads CASSFGGEAKNIQYF. The CDR3 DNA reads TGCGCCAGCAGCTTTGGGGGGGAGGCCAAAAACATTCAGTACTTC. J is TRBJ2-4 and V is TRBV5-1; 7 bases are shared with TRBD2. The CDR3 has 15 amino acids. CDR1 and CDR2 from the germline V gene are SGHRS and YFSETQ. Trimming took 2 bases from V and 1 from J; bases not matched to a gene: 3.